One sample yielded the 10 T cell receptor beta chains listed below, sequenced in a study of blood T cell repertoires in COVID-19. Sequencing was performed with immunoSEQ multiplex PCR; in TCRdb, only in-frame clones are kept and a portion is missing. The sample comprises around 250,000 clones, around 85% of which are singletons, and 1.5% to 2% rests with the top ten. Sequenced input: PBMCs or T cells enriched from blood (not recorded which). The receptors stem from a woman aged 50 to 60 who had recovered from COVID-19.

This chain joins TRBV19 and TRBJ2-5; D possibly corresponds to TRBD2 (5 bases). Trimming removed 2 bases from V and 5 bases from J, with 9 bases in between. Per the germline V gene, CDR1 is LNHDA and CDR2 is SQIVND (reference sequence). This CDR3 is built from 13 residues. The DNA for the CDR3 is TGTGCCAGTAGTATAACTAGTGGGGAGACCCAGTACTTC. Protein: CASSITSGETQYF.

This clone was detected only once. The chain is built from TRBV7-3 and TRBJ2-1, with 10 bases fitting TRBD2. Losses at the gene ends were 2 bases for V and 1 base for J; bases not matched to a gene: 2. CDR1 is SGHTA and CDR2 is FQGTGA in the germline V gene. The CDR3 loop spans 16 amino acids. This CDR3 is CASSLGAGGSYNEQFF. The CDR3 bases are TGTGCCAGCAGCTTAGGAGCGGGAGGGTCCTACAATGAGCAGTTCTTC.

The chain links TRBV9 to TRBJ2-1; D is unresolved. The CDR3 totals 13 residues. V was shortened by 4 bases and J by 5 bases, with 10 bases between the two germline ends. Germline V gene data show CDR1 as SGDLS and CDR2 as YYNGEE. The CDR3: CASSLSSDNEQFF. CDR3 DNA sequence: TGTGCCAGCAGCTTAAGCTCGGACAATGAGCAGTTCTTC.

The V call is TRBV27, the J call TRBJ1-3; D is perhaps TRBD1 (5 bases). Trimming cost V 5 bases and J 6 bases, with 14 bases left between them. The germline gives CDR1 MNHEY, CDR2 SMNVEV (reference sequence). The CDR3 consists of 14 residues. Written as DNA, the CDR3 is TGTGCCAGCAGTCCTTCGGGGACTCAAAACACCATATATTTT. Its translation is CASSPSGTQNTIYF.

The chain is built from TRBV6-5 and TRBJ2-2; possibly TRBD2 for D (6 bases). This CDR3 has 12 residues. Per the germline V gene, CDR1 is MNHEY and CDR2 is SVGAGI. Trimming removed 10 bases at V and 5 bases at J, with 11 bases between. CDR3: CATDRETGELFF. Written as DNA, the CDR3 is TGTGCCACCGATCGGGAGACCGGGGAGCTGTTTTTT.

This sequence joins TRBV27 and TRBJ1-5, with 7 bases identical to TRBD1. After removal of 4 bases from V and 4 bases from J, the junction contained 4 bases not matched to a gene. This CDR3 is built from 14 residues. Looked up from germline, CDR1 is MNHEY and CDR2 is SMNVEV (reference sequence). Written as DNA, the CDR3 is TGTGCCAGCAGTTCCGGGACAGATAATCAGCCCCAGCATTTT. Translated, it gives CASSSGTDNQPQHF.

This clone was recorded once. This chain connects TRBV27 to TRBJ2-2, with 9 bases aligning to TRBD1. Germline trimming cut 7 bases from V and 4 bases from J; bases unmatched to any gene: 7. Germline CDR1 reads MNHEY; CDR2 reads SMNVEV (reference sequence). The CDR3 runs 15 residues. DNA for the CDR3: TGTGCCAGCATGGACAGGGGCCTCTCCACCGGGGAGCTGTTTTTT. It encodes CASMDRGLSTGELFF.

The chain has TRBV28 and TRBJ1-1; maybe TRBD1 (5 bases). The CDR3 loop spans 15 amino acids. Germline assignment: CDR1 MDHEN and CDR2 SYDVKM. The V and J ends lost 4 bases and 3 bases respectively, with 15 bases between them. This CDR3 is CASSSNGGGDTEAFF. The CDR3 nucleotides read TGTGCCAGCAGTTCCAACGGGGGTGGCGACACTGAAGCTTTCTTT.

This chain joins TRBV29-1 and TRBJ2-3; 8 bases match TRBD1. The germline gives CDR1 SQVTM, CDR2 ANQGSEA. With 5 bases clipped from V and 5 bases from J, the junction kept 3 bases outside the gene matches. This CDR3 has 12 amino acids. CDR3 nucleotide sequence: TGCAGCGTTCAGGGGGCGGTAGATACGCAGTATTTT. This encodes CSVQGAVDTQYF.

The rearrangement joins TRBV21-1 to TRBJ1-6. TRBV21-1 is a recognized pseudogene. The length of the CDR3 is 14 residues. The CDR3 reads CASSRESMNSPLHF. CDR3 DNA sequence: TGTGCCAGCAGCAGGGAGAGTATGAATTCACCCCTCCACTTT.